Listed here is a single T cell receptor (beta chain). The entry originates in a study of technical replicates of blood from four donors. Between the trimmed V and J ends, which lost 0 bases and 5 bases, there was a span of 13 bases. CDR1 is MNHEY and CDR2 is SVGAGI in the germline V gene. The CDR3 sequence is 15 residues long. Method: immunoSEQ multiplex PCR; TCRdb's copy keeps in-frame clones and lacks some. This sample has 60,000 to 65,000 clones, with 70% to 90% found just once. The V call is TRBV6-5, the J call TRBJ1-1, with D hard to call. The receptor comes from a human donor in good health. Some clones in this sample may be carry-over from other donors' samples. The sequenced material came from PBMCs. CDR3 nucleotide sequence: TGTGCCAGCAGTTACTCGATCACCCCGGGGACTGAAGCTTTCTTT. Its translation is CASSYSITPGTEAFF.